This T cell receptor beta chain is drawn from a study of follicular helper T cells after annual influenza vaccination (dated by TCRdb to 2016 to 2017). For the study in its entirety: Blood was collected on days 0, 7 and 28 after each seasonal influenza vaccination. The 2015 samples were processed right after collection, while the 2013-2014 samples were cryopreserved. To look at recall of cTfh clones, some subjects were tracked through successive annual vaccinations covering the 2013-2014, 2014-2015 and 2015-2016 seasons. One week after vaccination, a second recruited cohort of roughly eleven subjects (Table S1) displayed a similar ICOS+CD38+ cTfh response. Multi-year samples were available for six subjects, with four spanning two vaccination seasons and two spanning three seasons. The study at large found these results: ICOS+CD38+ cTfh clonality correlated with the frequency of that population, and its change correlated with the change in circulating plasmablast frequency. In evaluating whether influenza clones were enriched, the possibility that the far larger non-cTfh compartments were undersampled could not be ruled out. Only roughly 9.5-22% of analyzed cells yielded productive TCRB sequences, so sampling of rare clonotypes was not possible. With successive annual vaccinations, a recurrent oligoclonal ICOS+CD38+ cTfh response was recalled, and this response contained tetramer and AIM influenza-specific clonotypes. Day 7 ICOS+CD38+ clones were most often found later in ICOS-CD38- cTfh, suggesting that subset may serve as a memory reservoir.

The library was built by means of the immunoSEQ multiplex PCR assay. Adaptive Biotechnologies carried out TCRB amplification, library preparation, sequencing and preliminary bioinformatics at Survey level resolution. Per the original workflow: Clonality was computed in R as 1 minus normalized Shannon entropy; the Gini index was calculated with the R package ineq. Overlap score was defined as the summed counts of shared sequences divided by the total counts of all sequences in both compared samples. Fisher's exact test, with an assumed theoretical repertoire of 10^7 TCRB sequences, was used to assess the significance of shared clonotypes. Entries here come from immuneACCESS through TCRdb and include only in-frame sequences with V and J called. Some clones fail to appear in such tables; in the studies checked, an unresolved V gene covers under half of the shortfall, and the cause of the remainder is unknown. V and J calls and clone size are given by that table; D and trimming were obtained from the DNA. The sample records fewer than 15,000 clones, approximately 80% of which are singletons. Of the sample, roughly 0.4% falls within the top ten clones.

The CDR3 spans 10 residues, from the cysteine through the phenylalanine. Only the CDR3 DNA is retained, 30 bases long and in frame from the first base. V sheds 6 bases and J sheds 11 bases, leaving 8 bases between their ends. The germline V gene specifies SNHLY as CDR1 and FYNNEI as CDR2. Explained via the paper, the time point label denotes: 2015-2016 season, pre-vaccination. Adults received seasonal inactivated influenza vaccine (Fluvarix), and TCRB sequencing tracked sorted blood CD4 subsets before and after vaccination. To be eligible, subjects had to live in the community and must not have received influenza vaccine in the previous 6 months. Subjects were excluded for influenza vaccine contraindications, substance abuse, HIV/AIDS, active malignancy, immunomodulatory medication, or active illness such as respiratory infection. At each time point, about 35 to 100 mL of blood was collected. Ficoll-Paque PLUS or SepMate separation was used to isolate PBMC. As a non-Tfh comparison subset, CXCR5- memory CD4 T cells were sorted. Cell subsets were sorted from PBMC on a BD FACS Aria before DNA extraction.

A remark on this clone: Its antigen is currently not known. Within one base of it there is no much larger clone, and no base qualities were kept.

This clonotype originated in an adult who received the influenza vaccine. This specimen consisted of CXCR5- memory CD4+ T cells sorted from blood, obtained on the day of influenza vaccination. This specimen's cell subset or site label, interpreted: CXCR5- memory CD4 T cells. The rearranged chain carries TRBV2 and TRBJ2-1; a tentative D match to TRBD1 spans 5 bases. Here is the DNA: TGTGCCAGCAGCGACAGAAAGCAGTTCTTC. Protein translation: CASSDRKQFF.